These 23 T cell receptor beta chains were all obtained from the same sample, sequenced in a study of shared clonotypes between healthy human individuals. The data were produced by immunoSEQ multiplex PCR, yet TCRdb's version contains in-frame clones alone and is incomplete. Of about 480,000 clones detected, roughly 85% appear once; the ten largest clones hold around an eighth. The sequenced sample was PBMCs. The source of these receptors is a woman between 40 and 55 years old in good health. Some clones in this sample may be carry-over from other donors' samples.

The count of this clone is one. As DNA, the CDR3 is TGTGCCAGCAGTTACTCGGTAGGACAGGGGGCGGACGAGCAGTACTTC. Translating gives CASSYSVGQGADEQYF. The V and J genes are TRBV6-5 and TRBJ2-7, with 11 bases matching TRBD1. This CDR3 region has 16 residues. After removal of 0 bases from V and 5 bases from J, the junction contained 6 bases not matched to a gene. Germline V CDR1 and CDR2: MNHEY, SVGAGI.

The V and J genes are TRBV30 and TRBJ2-7; D not resolved. Between the trimmed V and J ends, which lost 1 base and 3 bases, there was a span of 10 bases. The CDR3 length is 13 residues. Germline V gives CDR1 GTSNPN, CDR2 SVGIG (reference sequence). The CDR3 DNA is TGTGCCTGGAGTGCTGCCGGATACTACGAGCAGTACTTC. Protein: CAWSAAGYYEQYF.

The V gene is TRBV7-2, the J gene TRBJ2-1; D is unresolved. Looked up from germline, CDR1 is SGHTA and CDR2 is FQGNSA. CDR3 length: 15 amino acids. With 5 bases removed from V and 0 bases from J, the gap between germline ends came to 11 bases. Here the CDR3 DNA reads TGTGCCAGCAGCCCCCGCCTGAGCTCCTACAATGAGCAGTTCTTC. Translation gives CASSPRLSSYNEQFF.

The chain couples TRBV7-9 to TRBJ2-6; D is possibly TRBD1 (7 bases). With 5 bases removed from V and 10 bases from J, the gap between germline ends came to 15 bases. CDR3 size: 14 residues. Germline CDR1 is SEHNR and CDR2 is FQNEAQ (reference sequence). As DNA, the CDR3 is TGTGCCAGCAGCCGGGGGACAGCCAAGAACGTCCTGACTTTC. This gives the protein CASSRGTAKNVLTF.

The sample holds one count of this clone. V and J are TRBV5-1 and TRBJ2-3; the match to TRBD2 covers 11 bases. The CDR3 is 15 residues long. V lost 3 bases and J lost 1; bases outside the gene matches: 1. CDR1 is SGHRS and CDR2 is YFSETQ in the germline V gene. CDR3 loop: CASSSGLAGTDTQYF. CDR3 bases: TGCGCCAGCAGCTCGGGACTAGCGGGCACAGATACGCAGTATTTT.

This clone was seen just once. The rearrangement links TRBV28 to TRBJ1-4; D call uncertain. Trimming took off 1 base at V and 6 bases at J, with 12 bases between the two ends. Per germline, CDR1 MDHEN and CDR2 SYDVKM. The length of the CDR3 is 15 residues. CDR3 sequence: CASSLFFVADEKLFF. The CDR3 coding sequence is TGTGCCAGCAGTTTATTCTTTGTGGCAGATGAAAAACTGTTTTTT. Based on the CDR3 plus reference TRBV28 and TRBJ1-4, the full variable domain is DVKVTQSSRYLVKRTGEKVFLECVQDMDHENMFWYRQDPGLGLRLIYFSYDVKMKEKGDIPEGYSVSREKKERFSLILESASTNQTSMYLCASSLFFVADEKLFFGSGTQLSVL.

As to this clone: This sample includes further DNA sequences coding for the same CDR3. The chain recombines TRBV5-1 with TRBJ2-5; D possibly matches TRBD1 or TRBD2 (5 bases each). The CDR3 is 13 residues long. V gave up 0 bases and J gave up 3 bases, with 6 bases separating them. Germline CDR1 and CDR2: SGHRS and YFSETQ. CDR3 residues: CASSLGGEETQYF. DNA of the CDR3: TGCGCCAGCAGCTTGGGAGGGGAAGAGACCCAGTACTTC.

The chain couples TRBV2 to TRBJ2-7; a weak D match, TRBD2 (6 bases). Germline V gene lookup returns CDR1 SNHLY and CDR2 FYNNEI. Between the trimmed V and J ends, which lost 6 bases and 2 bases, there was a span of 11 bases. The CDR3 contains 13 residues. This CDR3 is CASRGLAPYEQYF. CDR3 nucleotides: TGTGCCAGCAGGGGACTGGCGCCCTACGAGCAGTACTTC.

The CDR3 region is CASSDGGGSPKGYTF. CDR3 DNA: TGTGCCAGCAGTGATGGCGGTGGCTCTCCCAAAGGCTACACCTTC. V and J are TRBV25-1 and TRBJ1-2; unclear D gene. Trimming pared 3 bases from V and 8 bases from J, leaving 19 bases between. CDR3 length: 15 amino acids. The germline V gene has CDR1 MGHDK and CDR2 SYGVNS.

The chain uses TRBV6-1 and TRBJ2-1; no clear D. Trimming left V 4 bases short and J 10 bases short, with 8 bases between. This CDR3 contains 11 residues. Germline V gene data show CDR1 as MNHNS and CDR2 as SASEGT. DNA of the CDR3: TGTGCCAGCAGTGTGCCGAGGGAGCAGTTCTTC. Translating it yields CASSVPREQFF.

This clone was seen a single time. This chain connects TRBV5-1 to TRBJ2-5, with D unclear. This CDR3 has 13 residues. From germline, CDR1 is SGHRS and CDR2 YFSETQ. V shed 7 bases and J shed 2 bases, with 12 bases lying between them. The CDR3 DNA reads TGCGCCAGCGCGGTCCGCCCTCAAGAGACCCAGTACTTC. Protein: CASAVRPQETQYF.

The chain has TRBV6-1 and TRBJ1-2; 7 bases fit TRBD1. V lost 4 bases to trimming and J lost 3 bases; unmatched junction nucleotides: 8. The CDR3 runs to 15 residues. Germline V CDR1 and CDR2: MNHNS, SASEGT. The CDR3 region is CASSARDSSYYGYTF. CDR3 in DNA: TGTGCCAGCAGTGCCCGGGACAGTTCCTACTATGGCTACACCTTC.

The V call is TRBV28, the J call TRBJ2-7, with a tentative D call TRBD2 (6 bases). The ends were cut back, 7 bases at V and 3 bases at J, with 19 bases in the middle. CDR3 length equals 15 residues. Per the germline V gene, CDR1 is MDHEN and CDR2 is SYDVKM. The CDR3 DNA follows: TGTGCCAGCACAAGGGGAGGTGCGATGGACTACGAGCAGTACTTC. Amino acid sequence: CASTRGGAMDYEQYF.

Remarks on this clone: Distinct nucleotide sequences in the sample also encode this CDR3. The chain's CDR3 is CASSLGGQPQHF. CDR3 nucleotides: TGTGCCAGCAGCTTAGGGGGTCAGCCCCAGCATTTT. The J gene is TRBJ1-5, the V gene TRBV7-8, with D unclear. Trimming removed 1 base at V and 6 bases at J, with 4 bases between. From germline, CDR1 is SGHVS and CDR2 FQNEAQ. The CDR3 is 12 residues long.

This clone was seen a handful of times. The chain employs TRBV19 and TRBJ2-1; TRBD2 aligns across 12 bases. This CDR3 is built from 15 residues. V shed 6 bases and J 4 bases; nucleotides not matched to a gene: 4. Per the germline V gene, CDR1 is LNHDA and CDR2 is SQIVND (reference sequence). Here the CDR3 reads CASRGGTSGYNEQFF. The CDR3 DNA reads TGTGCCAGTAGAGGTGGGACTAGCGGGTACAATGAGCAGTTCTTC.

The chain combines TRBV18 with TRBJ2-3, with D perhaps assigned TRBD1 or TRBD2 (6 bases each). The CDR3 length is 14 residues. Germline loops: CDR1 KGHSH, CDR2 LQKENI. The ends were cut back, 3 bases at V and 5 bases at J, with 12 bases in the middle. CDR3 loop: CASSPLRGRDTQYF. The CDR3 DNA reads TGTGCCAGCTCACCCCTCCGGGGGCGAGATACGCAGTATTTT.

The chain recombines TRBV13 with TRBJ2-3; 11 positions match TRBD2. CDR3 size: 17 residues. CDR1 is PRHDT, CDR2 FYEKMQ, per germline (reference sequence). V was pared by 0 bases and J by 2 bases, with 4 bases of the junction left unmatched. The CDR3 sequence is CASSLGGLAETTDTQYF. The CDR3 coding sequence is TGTGCCAGCAGCTTAGGGGGACTAGCGGAGACCACAGATACGCAGTATTTT. Based on the CDR3 plus reference TRBV13 and TRBJ2-3, the full variable domain is AAGVIQSPRHLIKEKRETATLKCYPIPRHDTVYWYQQGPGQDPQFLISFYEKMQSDKGSIPDRFSAQQFSDYHSELNMSSLELGDSALYFCASSLGGLAETTDTQYFGPGTRLTVL.

This clone was seen once. The CDR3 loop reads CASARGGLYEQYF. The CDR3 coding sequence is TGTGCCAGCGCAAGAGGAGGGTTGTACGAGCAGTACTTC. The genes are TRBV6-1 and TRBJ2-7; perhaps TRBD2 as D (6 bases). Between the trimmed V and J ends, which lost 8 bases and 4 bases, there was a span of 15 bases. Germline loops: CDR1 MNHNS, CDR2 SASEGT. CDR3 size: 13 residues.

The V gene is TRBV6-1, the J gene TRBJ2-7; D gene ambiguous. The CDR3 length is 12 residues. CDR1 MNHNS and CDR2 SASEGT come from the germline V gene. V dropped 5 bases and J dropped 2 bases, with 7 bases sitting between them. The CDR3: CASSRVAYEQYF. Here the CDR3 DNA reads TGTGCCAGCAGTAGGGTAGCCTACGAGCAGTACTTC.

This chain links TRBV9 with TRBJ2-1; D is tentatively TRBD1 or TRBD2 (7 bases each). CDR3 size: 16 residues. Germline values: CDR1 SGDLS, CDR2 YYNGEE. With 4 bases removed from V and 2 bases from J, the gap between germline ends came to 16 bases. CDR3 sequence reads: CASSPRGGGAYNEQFF. The CDR3 nucleotides read TGTGCCAGCAGCCCCAGGGGGGGCGGCGCCTACAATGAGCAGTTCTTC.

This chain joins TRBV28 and TRBJ2-5; the match to TRBD2 covers 16 bases. The CDR3 contains 16 residues. Trimming took 6 bases from V and 7 from J; bases not matched to a gene: 8. Germline CDR1 and CDR2: MDHEN and SYDVKM. CDR3 region: CASSTGTSGRGGTQYF. The CDR3 DNA follows: TGTGCCAGCAGCACCGGGACTAGCGGGAGGGGGGGGACCCAGTACTTC.

The V call is TRBV15, the J call TRBJ1-4; a possible D gene is TRBD1 (5 bases). Germline-derived CDR1 and CDR2 are LNHNV and YYDKDF (reference sequence). V lost 1 base and J 6 bases, leaving 12 bases between the germline ends. The CDR3 consists of 15 residues. As DNA, the CDR3 is TGTGCCACCAGCAGAGGCCGGGACCGGGATGAAAAACTGTTTTTT. Amino acids: CATSRGRDRDEKLFF.

This clone was observed a handful of times. The chain employs TRBV10-2 and TRBJ2-2, with 16 bases identical to TRBD2. CDR3 length: 16 residues. J lost 4 bases, V lost 6 bases, and 2 bases had no gene match. CDR1 WSHSY and CDR2 SAAADI come from the germline V gene. The CDR3 here is CASRGLAGGGTGELFF. The CDR3 DNA sequence: TGCGCCAGCAGGGGACTAGCGGGAGGGGGCACCGGGGAGCTGTTTTTT.